The next 9 T cell receptor beta chains were all read from a single sample in a study of a mutant IDH1 vaccine in newly diagnosed glioma (dated by TCRdb to about 2021). Libraries came from the immunoSEQ multiplex PCR assay. TCRdb provides this immuneACCESS table in a form limited to in-frame rearrangements. Some clones are lacking; in checked studies, under half of them reflect an unresolved V gene, and why the rest are absent is not known. This sample holds roughly 32,000 clones; roughly 89% were observed only once. The ten biggest clones cover around 13% of the sample. The time point label of this sample denotes: week 47, end of study. Each vaccine dose, consisting of 300 ug of a 20-mer mutant IDH1 peptide in Montanide, was administered subcutaneously with topical imiquimod. Their target antigens are unknown. The sequencing here drew on PBMCs, taken from a glioma patient whose treatment included an IDH1 peptide vaccine. Receptor source: a woman in her 30s with glioma.

The chain combines TRBV9 with TRBJ1-6, with D perhaps matching TRBD1 (6 bases). This CDR3 spans 14 amino acids. Looked up from germline, CDR1 is SGDLS and CDR2 is YYNGEE. Trimming removed 2 bases from V and 4 bases from J, with 7 bases in between. The CDR3 sequence is CASSVGTYNSPLHF. In DNA, the CDR3 is TGTGCCAGCAGCGTCGGGACATATAATTCACCCCTCCACTTT.

The chain has TRBV7-2 and TRBJ1-2; TRBD1 aligns across 9 bases. This CDR3 region has 15 residues. Germline V gene data show CDR1 as SGHTA and CDR2 as FQGNSA. With V trimmed by 5 bases and J by 8 bases, 12 bases remained unmatched. The CDR3 is CASSATGTGRGGYTF. The DNA of the CDR3 is TGTGCCAGCAGCGCGACCGGGACAGGGCGGGGAGGCTACACCTTC.

The V gene is TRBV4-2, the J gene TRBJ1-1; 8 bases fit TRBD1. This CDR3 is 14 amino acids long. Trimming took 7 bases from V and 1 from J; bases not matched to a gene: 5. Germline CDR1 LGHNA, CDR2 YNFKEQ. CDR3 DNA sequence: TGTGCCAGCACCCAGGGACAGGCGAACACTGAAGCTTTCTTT. It yields the protein CASTQGQANTEAFF.

This chain connects TRBV19 to TRBJ1-5, with 7 bases fitting TRBD1. Looked up from germline, CDR1 is LNHDA and CDR2 is SQIVND (reference sequence). Trimming took 6 bases from V and 0 from J; bases not matched to a gene: 5. The CDR3 totals 15 residues. For the CDR3, the DNA is TGTGCCAGTAGCTCGACAGGGTATAGCAATCAGCCCCAGCATTTT. Protein sequence: CASSSTGYSNQPQHF.

The rearrangement uses TRBV5-6 and TRBJ1-5; D gene uncertain. Trimming shortened V by 2 bases and J by 5 bases, and 8 bases separated the two germline ends. CDR3 length equals 13 residues. In germline, CDR1 is SGHDT, CDR2 YYEEEE. The DNA of the CDR3 is TGTGCCAGCAGCTTCCGAGGAGATCAGCCCCAGCATTTT. It codes for CASSFRGDQPQHF.

The CDR3 here is CASSGPLLNEQYF. The CDR3 nucleotides are TGTGCCAGCAGTGGGCCTCTTTTGAACGAGCAGTACTTC. This chain links TRBV25-1 with TRBJ2-7, with D uncertain. Trimming stripped 4 bases from V and 5 bases from J, with 12 bases between. The CDR3 has 13 residues. CDR1 is MGHDK, CDR2 SYGVNS, per germline.

The rearrangement links TRBV5-5 to TRBJ2-7; D is unclear. CDR3 length: 14 amino acids. V lost 2 bases and J 2 bases, leaving 11 bases between the germline ends. Looked up from germline, CDR1 is SGHKS and CDR2 is YYEKEE (reference sequence). The CDR3 loop reads CASSLRQNTYEQYF. As DNA, the CDR3 is TGTGCCAGCAGCTTACGTCAGAATACCTACGAGCAGTACTTC.

The chain couples TRBV9 to TRBJ2-2, with 15 nucleotides matching TRBD2. Germline trimming cut 3 bases from V and 5 bases from J; bases unmatched to any gene: 5. CDR1 SGDLS and CDR2 YYNGEE come from the germline V gene. CDR3 length equals 17 residues. The CDR3 bases are TGTGCCAGCAGCGGTAGGGGGACTAGCGGGGGGACCGGGGAGCTGTTTTTT. It encodes CASSGRGTSGGTGELFF. The full variable domain, rest sourced from reference TRBV9 and TRBJ2-2, is DSGVTQTPKHLITATGQRVTLRCSPRSGDLSVYWYQQSLDQGLQFLIQYYNGEERAKGNILERFSAQQFPDLHSELNLSSLELGDSALYFCASSGRGTSGGTGELFFGEGSRLTVL.

V is TRBV4-1 and J is TRBJ2-2; either TRBD1 or TRBD2 may supply D (7 bases each). CDR3 length equals 17 residues. With 4 bases removed from V and 4 bases from J, the gap between germline ends came to 19 bases. The germline V gene encodes CDR1 MGHRA and CDR2 YSYEKL. CDR3 sequence: CASSPNQGGPGTGELFF. Here the CDR3 DNA reads TGCGCCAGCAGCCCGAACCAGGGGGGGCCGGGCACCGGGGAGCTGTTTTTT.